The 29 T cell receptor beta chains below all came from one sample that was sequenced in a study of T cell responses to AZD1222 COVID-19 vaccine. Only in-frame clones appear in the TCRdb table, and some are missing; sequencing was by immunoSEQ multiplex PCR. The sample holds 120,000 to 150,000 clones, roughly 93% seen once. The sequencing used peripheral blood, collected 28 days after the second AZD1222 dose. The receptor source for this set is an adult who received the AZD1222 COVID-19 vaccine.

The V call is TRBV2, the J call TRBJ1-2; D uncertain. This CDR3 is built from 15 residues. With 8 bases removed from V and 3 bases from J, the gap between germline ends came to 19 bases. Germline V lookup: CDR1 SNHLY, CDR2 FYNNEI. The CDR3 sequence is CASFPRGSWDYGYTF. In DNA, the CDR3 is TGTGCCAGCTTCCCCCGAGGCAGTTGGGACTATGGCTACACCTTC.

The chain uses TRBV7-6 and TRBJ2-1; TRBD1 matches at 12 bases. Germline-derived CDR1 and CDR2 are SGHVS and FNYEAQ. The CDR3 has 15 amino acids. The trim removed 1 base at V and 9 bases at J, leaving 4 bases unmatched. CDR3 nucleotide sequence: TGTGCCAGCAGCTTAGAGGGACAGGGGGCCGGTGAGCAGTTCTTC. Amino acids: CASSLEGQGAGEQFF.

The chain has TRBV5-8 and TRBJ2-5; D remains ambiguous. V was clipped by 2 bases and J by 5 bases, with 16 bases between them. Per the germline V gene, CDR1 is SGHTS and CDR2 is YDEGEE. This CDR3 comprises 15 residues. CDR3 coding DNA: TGTGCCAGCAGCTTTCGTCGGGCCAGTGGGGAGACCCAGTACTTC. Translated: CASSFRRASGETQYF.

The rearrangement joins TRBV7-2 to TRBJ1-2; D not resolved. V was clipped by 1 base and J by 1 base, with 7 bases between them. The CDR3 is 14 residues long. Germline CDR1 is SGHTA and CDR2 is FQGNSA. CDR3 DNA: TGTGCCAGCAGCTTAGGGATGTTTAACTATGGCTACACCTTC. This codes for CASSLGMFNYGYTF.

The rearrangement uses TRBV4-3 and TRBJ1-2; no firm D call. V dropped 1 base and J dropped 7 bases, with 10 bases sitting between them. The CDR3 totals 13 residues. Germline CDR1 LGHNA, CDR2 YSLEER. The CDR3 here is CASSQVIDGGYTF. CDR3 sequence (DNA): TGCGCCAGCAGCCAAGTTATAGACGGTGGCTACACCTTC.

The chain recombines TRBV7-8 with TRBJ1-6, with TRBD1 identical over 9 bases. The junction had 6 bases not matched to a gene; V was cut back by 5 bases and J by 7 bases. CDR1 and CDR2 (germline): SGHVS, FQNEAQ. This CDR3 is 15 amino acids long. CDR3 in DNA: TGTGCCAGCAGCCCCGGGGACAGGGAGAATTCACCCCTCCACTTT. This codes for CASSPGDRENSPLHF.

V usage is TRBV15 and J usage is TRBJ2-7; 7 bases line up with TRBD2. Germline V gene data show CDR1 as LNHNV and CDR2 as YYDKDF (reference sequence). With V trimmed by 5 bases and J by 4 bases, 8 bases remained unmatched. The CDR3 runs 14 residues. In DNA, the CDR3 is TGTGCCACCAGCCTGGGACTAACCGCATACGAGCAGTACTTC. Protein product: CATSLGLTAYEQYF. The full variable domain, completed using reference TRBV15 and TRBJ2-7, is DAMVIQNPRYQVTQFGKPVTLSCSQTLNHNVMYWYQQKSSQAPKLLFHYYDKDFNNEADTPDNFQSRRPNTSFCFLDIRSPGLGDTAMYLCATSLGLTAYEQYFGPGTRLTVT.

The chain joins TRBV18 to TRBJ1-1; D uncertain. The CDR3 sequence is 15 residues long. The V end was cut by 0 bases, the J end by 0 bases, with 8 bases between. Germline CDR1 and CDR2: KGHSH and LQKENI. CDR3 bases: TGTGCCAGCTCACCACCAGGTCGGCTGAACACTGAAGCTTTCTTT. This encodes CASSPPGRLNTEAFF.

CDR3 nucleotides: TGCAGCGTTGTCGGCGGGGCCAACGTCCTGACTTTC. Encoded protein: CSVVGGANVLTF. This chain links TRBV29-1 with TRBJ2-6; D ambiguous. The CDR3 has 12 residues. V lost 4 bases, J lost 4 bases, and 5 bases lay in between. Germline V gene data show CDR1 as SQVTM and CDR2 as ANQGSEA. The full variable domain, in which reference TRBV29-1 and TRBJ2-6 provide the parts outside the CDR3, is SAVISQKPSRDICQRGTSLTIQCQVDSQVTMMFWYRQQPGQSLTLIATANQGSEATYESGFVIDKFPISRPNLTFSTLTVSNMSPEDSSIYLCSVVGGANVLTFGAGSRLTVL.

In DNA form, the CDR3 reads TGTGCCAGCAGCTTAGCCCGAAGAAATACCTACAATGAGCAGTTCTTC. It yields the protein CASSLARRNTYNEQFF. The chain combines TRBV11-2 with TRBJ2-1; no clear D gene. Trimming stripped 1 base from V and 2 bases from J, with 12 bases between. Germline loops: CDR1 SGHAT, CDR2 FQNNGV. The CDR3 spans 16 residues.

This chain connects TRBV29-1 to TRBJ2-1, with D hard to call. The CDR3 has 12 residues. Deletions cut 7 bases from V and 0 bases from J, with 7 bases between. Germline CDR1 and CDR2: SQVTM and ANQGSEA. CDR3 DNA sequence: TGCAGCGCAGGAATCTCCTACAATGAGCAGTTCTTC. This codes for CSAGISYNEQFF.

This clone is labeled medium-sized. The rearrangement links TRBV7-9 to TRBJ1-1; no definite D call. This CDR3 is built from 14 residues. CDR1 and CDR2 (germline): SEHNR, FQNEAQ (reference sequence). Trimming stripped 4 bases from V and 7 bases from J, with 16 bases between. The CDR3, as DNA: TGTGCCAGCAGCTCAACCGGAGGCAAAAATGAAGCTTTCTTT. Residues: CASSSTGGKNEAFF.

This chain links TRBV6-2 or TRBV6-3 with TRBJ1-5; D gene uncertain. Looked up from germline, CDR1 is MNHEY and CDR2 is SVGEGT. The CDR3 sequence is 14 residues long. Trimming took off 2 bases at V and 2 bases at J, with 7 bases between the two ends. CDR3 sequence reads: CASSYIQGNQPQHF. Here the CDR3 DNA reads TGTGCCAGCAGTTACATTCAAGGCAATCAGCCCCAGCATTTT.

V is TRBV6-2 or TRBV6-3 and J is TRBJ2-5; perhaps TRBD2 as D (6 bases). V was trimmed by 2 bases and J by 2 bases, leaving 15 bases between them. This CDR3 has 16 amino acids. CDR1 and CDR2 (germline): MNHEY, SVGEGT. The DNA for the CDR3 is TGTGCCAGCAGTTACAGGGCGGGACCACGACAAGAGACCCAGTACTTC. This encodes CASSYRAGPRQETQYF.

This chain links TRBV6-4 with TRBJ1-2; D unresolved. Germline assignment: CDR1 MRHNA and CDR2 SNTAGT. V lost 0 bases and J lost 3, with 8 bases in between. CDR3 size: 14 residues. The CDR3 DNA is TGTGCCAGCAGTGACTCGGGCAAGTACTATGGCTACACCTTC. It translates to CASSDSGKYYGYTF.

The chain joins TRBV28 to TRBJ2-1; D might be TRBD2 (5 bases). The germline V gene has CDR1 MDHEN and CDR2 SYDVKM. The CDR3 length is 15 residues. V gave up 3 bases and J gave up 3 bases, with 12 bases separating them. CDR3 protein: CASSLAVGVYNEQFF. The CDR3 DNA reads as TGTGCCAGCAGTTTGGCCGTGGGAGTCTACAATGAGCAGTTCTTC. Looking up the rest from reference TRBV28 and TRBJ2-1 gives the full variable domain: DVKVTQSSRYLVKRTGEKVFLECVQDMDHENMFWYRQDPGLGLRLIYFSYDVKMKEKGDIPEGYSVSREKKERFSLILESASTNQTSMYLCASSLAVGVYNEQFFGPGTRLTVL.

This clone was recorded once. In nucleotides, the CDR3 is TGCGCCAGCAGCCAGTACGGCGCACGGCAGTTCTTC. It codes for CASSQYGARQFF. This chain joins TRBV4-3 and TRBJ2-1; no definite D call. The germline CDR1 and CDR2 sequences are LGHNA and YSLEER. V lost 3 bases, J lost 12 bases, and 12 bases lay in between. The CDR3 contains 12 residues.

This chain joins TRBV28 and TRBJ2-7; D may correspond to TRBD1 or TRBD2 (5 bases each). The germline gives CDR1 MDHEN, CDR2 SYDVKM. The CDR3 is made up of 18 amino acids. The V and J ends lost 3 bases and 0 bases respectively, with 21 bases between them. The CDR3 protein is CASSFWTGTGDISYEQYF. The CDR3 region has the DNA TGTGCCAGCAGTTTTTGGACCGGGACCGGTGACATCTCCTACGAGCAGTACTTC.

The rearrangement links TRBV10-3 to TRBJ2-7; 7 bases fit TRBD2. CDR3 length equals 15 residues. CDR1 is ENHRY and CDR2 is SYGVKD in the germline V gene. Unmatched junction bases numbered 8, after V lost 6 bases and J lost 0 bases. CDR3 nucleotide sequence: TGTGCCATCAGCGCGACTAGCCCGAGCTCCTACGAGCAGTACTTC. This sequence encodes CAISATSPSSYEQYF.

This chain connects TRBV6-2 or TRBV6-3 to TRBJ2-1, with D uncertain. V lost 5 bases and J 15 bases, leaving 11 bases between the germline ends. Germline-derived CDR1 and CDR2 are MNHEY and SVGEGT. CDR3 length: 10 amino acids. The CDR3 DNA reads TGTGCCAGCAGTGGCGGTAGGGCGTTCTTC. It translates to CASSGGRAFF.

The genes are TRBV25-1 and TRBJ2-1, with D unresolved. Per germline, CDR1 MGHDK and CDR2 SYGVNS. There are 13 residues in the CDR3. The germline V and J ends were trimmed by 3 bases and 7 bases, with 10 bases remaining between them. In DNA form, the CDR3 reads TGTGCCAGCAGTGACCTAGGCCTAAATGAGCAGTTCTTC. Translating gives CASSDLGLNEQFF.

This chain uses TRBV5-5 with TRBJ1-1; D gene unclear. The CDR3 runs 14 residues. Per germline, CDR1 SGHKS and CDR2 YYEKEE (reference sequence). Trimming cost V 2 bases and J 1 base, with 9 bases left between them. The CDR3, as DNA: TGTGCCAGCAGCTTTAGGCGGACGAACACTGAAGCTTTCTTT. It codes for CASSFRRTNTEAFF.

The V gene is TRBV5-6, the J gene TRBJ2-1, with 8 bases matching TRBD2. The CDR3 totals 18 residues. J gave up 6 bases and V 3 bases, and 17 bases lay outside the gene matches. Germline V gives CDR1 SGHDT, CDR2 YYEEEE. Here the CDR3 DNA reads TGTGCCAGCAGCTATACACTAGCGGCCTTTAATAGATTCAATGAGCAGTTCTTC. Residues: CASSYTLAAFNRFNEQFF.

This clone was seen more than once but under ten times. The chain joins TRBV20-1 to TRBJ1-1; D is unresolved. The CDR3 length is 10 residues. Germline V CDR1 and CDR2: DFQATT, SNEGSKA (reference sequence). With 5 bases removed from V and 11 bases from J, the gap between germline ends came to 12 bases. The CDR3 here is CSALAVRAFF. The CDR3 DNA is TGCAGTGCTCTGGCGGTGCGCGCTTTCTTT.

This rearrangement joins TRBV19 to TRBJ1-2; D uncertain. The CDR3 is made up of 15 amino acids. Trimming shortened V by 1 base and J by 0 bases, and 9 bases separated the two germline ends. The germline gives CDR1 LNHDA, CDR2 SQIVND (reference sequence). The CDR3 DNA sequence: TGTGCCAGTAGTATAGGACATCAAGCTAACTATGGCTACACCTTC. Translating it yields CASSIGHQANYGYTF.

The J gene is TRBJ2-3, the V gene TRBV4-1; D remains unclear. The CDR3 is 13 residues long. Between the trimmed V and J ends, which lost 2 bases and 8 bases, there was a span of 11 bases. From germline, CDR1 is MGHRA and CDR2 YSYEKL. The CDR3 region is CASSQSPWGTQYF. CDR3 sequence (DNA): TGCGCCAGCAGCCAAAGCCCCTGGGGTACGCAGTATTTT.

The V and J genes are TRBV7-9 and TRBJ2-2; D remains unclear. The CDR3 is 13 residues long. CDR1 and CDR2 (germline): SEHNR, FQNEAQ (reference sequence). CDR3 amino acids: CASQWGNTGELFF. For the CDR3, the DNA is TGTGCGAGCCAATGGGGTAACACCGGGGAGCTGTTTTTT.

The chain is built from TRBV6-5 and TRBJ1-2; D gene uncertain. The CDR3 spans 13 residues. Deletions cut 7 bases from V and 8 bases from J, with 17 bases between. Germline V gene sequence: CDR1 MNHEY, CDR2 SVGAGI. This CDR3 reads CASTAEGRYGYTF. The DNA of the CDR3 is TGTGCCAGCACTGCAGAGGGCAGGTACGGCTACACCTTC.

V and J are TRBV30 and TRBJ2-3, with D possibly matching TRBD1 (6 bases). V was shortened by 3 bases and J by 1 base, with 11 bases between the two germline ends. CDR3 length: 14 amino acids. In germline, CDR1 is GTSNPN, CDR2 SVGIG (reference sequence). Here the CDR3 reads CAWRAAGGTDTQYF. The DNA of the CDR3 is TGTGCCTGGAGAGCGGCAGGGGGCACAGATACGCAGTATTTT. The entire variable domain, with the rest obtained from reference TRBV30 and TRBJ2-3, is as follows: SQTIHQWPATLVQPVGSPLSLECTVEGTSNPNLYWYRQAAGRGLQLLFYSVGIGQISSEVPQNLSASRPQDRQFILSSKKLLLSDSGFYLCAWRAAGGTDTQYFGPGTRLTVL.